These 14 T cell receptor beta chains originate from one sample sequenced in a study of technical replicates of blood from several donors. The repertoire was sequenced with immunoSEQ multiplex PCR; TCRdb's copy has only in-frame clones and lacks some. This table has about 83,000 clones, around 96% appearing once. Material for sequencing was T cells isolated from PBMCs. All receptors come from a human donor in good health.

CDR3 coding DNA: TGTGCCAGCAGTGATGACAGGGGGAATCAGCCCCAGCATTTT. Protein: CASSDDRGNQPQHF. The chain has TRBV2 and TRBJ1-5, with TRBD1 matching over 9 bases. The CDR3 is 14 amino acids. Germline V gene lookup returns CDR1 SNHLY and CDR2 FYNNEI. With 3 bases clipped from V and 4 bases from J, the junction kept 1 base outside the gene matches.

The chain carries TRBV6-5 and TRBJ1-3; a possible D gene is TRBD1 (5 bases). V was pared by 6 bases and J by 8 bases, with 11 bases between. The CDR3 has 12 amino acids. CDR1 and CDR2 (germline): MNHEY, SVGAGI. CDR3 nucleotides: TGTGCCAGCAGCCGGGGGGAGGACACCATATATTTT. Its translation: CASSRGEDTIYF.

As DNA, the CDR3 is TGCGCCAGCAGCCCCCGGGACTACCTTTTCAATGAGCAGTTCTTC. It translates to CASSPRDYLFNEQFF. The chain has TRBV5-1 and TRBJ2-1; 7 bases match TRBD2. There are 15 residues in the CDR3. The V segment lost 4 bases and the J segment 6 bases; nucleotides outside the gene matches: 10. Per the germline V gene, CDR1 is SGHRS and CDR2 is YFSETQ.

The chain recombines TRBV11-2 with TRBJ1-1, with TRBD1 as a possible D gene (6 bases). Germline CDR1 is SGHAT and CDR2 is FQNNGV. V lost 9 bases to trimming and J lost 1 base, with 18 bases between them. The length of the CDR3 is 15 residues. The CDR3 sequence is CASTPAGTRNTEAFF. CDR3 nucleotide sequence: TGTGCCAGTACTCCCGCCGGGACAAGGAACACTGAAGCTTTCTTT.

V and J are TRBV10-2 and TRBJ2-5, with TRBD2 matching over 7 bases. This CDR3 is 13 amino acids long. V trimming: 11 bases; J trimming: 3 bases; junction bases outside the gene matches: 9. CDR1 and CDR2 (germline): WSHSY, SAAADI. CDR3: CASWEGVEETQYF. The CDR3 region has the DNA TGCGCCTCGTGGGAGGGAGTGGAAGAGACCCAGTACTTC.

The chain joins TRBV5-6 to TRBJ2-7, with D possibly matching TRBD2 (6 bases). The germline CDR1 and CDR2 sequences are SGHDT and YYEEEE. V dropped 0 bases and J dropped 5 bases, with 6 bases sitting between them. The CDR3 extends over 12 amino acids. The CDR3 loop reads CASSLGGDEQYF. The CDR3 DNA reads as TGTGCCAGCAGCTTGGGGGGGGACGAGCAGTACTTC.

This clone has a single count. The V and J genes are TRBV7-8 and TRBJ2-1, with D maybe TRBD2 (6 bases). The CDR3 totals 14 residues. Germline V gene data show CDR1 as SGHVS and CDR2 as FQNEAQ. The chain's CDR3 is CATQKGGHGNEQFF. In DNA, the CDR3 is TGTGCTACGCAAAAGGGAGGCCACGGCAATGAGCAGTTCTTC.

The chain recombines TRBV2 with TRBJ2-2, with 7 positions matching TRBD1. The CDR3 has 16 amino acids. Germline CDR1 and CDR2: SNHLY and FYNNEI. Trimming at V came to 6 bases and at J to 0 bases, leaving 7 bases not matched to a gene. The CDR3 region is CASRESQGPNTGELFF. The CDR3 DNA reads as TGTGCCAGCAGGGAATCACAGGGGCCGAACACCGGGGAGCTGTTTTTT.

J is TRBJ1-4 and V is TRBV7-9, with 10 bases matching TRBD1. The V and J ends lost 5 bases and 5 bases, in that order; junction bases with no gene match: 2. CDR1 and CDR2 (germline): SEHNR, FQNEAQ (reference sequence). This CDR3 has 14 amino acids. CDR3 in amino acids: CASSPGQGNEKLFF. The CDR3 DNA reads TGTGCCAGCAGCCCGGGACAGGGGAATGAAAAACTGTTTTTT.

Of note for this clone: At one end the junction does not follow the germline gene, possibly because of a read error. Distinct nucleotide sequences in the sample also encode this CDR3. The J gene is TRBJ1-5, the V gene TRBV6-5; no clear D gene. Germline V gene lookup returns CDR1 MNHEY and CDR2 SVGAGI. This CDR3 is 13 amino acids long. The CDR3: CASSYRDNQPQHF. The CDR3 coding sequence is TGTGCCAGTAGTTACCGGGACAATCAGCCCCAGCATTTT.

V is TRBV11-3 and J is TRBJ2-1; unclear D gene. The germline V gene has CDR1 SGHNT and CDR2 YENEEA. Deletions cut 1 base from V and 3 bases from J, with 7 bases between. The CDR3 has 14 residues. In nucleotides, the CDR3 is TGTGCCAGCAGCTTAGGACTTTACTACAATGAGCAGTTCTTC. It codes for CASSLGLYYNEQFF.

The V call is TRBV6-1, the J call TRBJ2-3; the match to TRBD2 covers 12 bases. V trimming: 11 bases; J trimming: 5 bases; junction bases outside the gene matches: 5. The CDR3 loop spans 13 amino acids. In germline, CDR1 is MNHNS, CDR2 SASEGT. The DNA for the CDR3 is TGTGCCTGCGGACTAGCGGGAATAGATACGCAGTATTTT. Its translation: CACGLAGIDTQYF.

This clone showed up just once. This chain connects TRBV30 to TRBJ1-2, with TRBD1 matching 7 bases. Trimming removed 0 bases from V and 6 bases from J; junction bases left unmatched: 7. The CDR3 is made up of 14 amino acids. The germline CDR1 and CDR2 sequences are GTSNPN and SVGIG (reference sequence). The CDR3 bases are TGTGCCTGGAGTGTGGGACAGTGGTCGGATGGCTACACCTTC. It specifies CAWSVGQWSDGYTF.

V is TRBV15 and J is TRBJ2-3; no reliable D call. The ends were cut back, 0 bases at V and 8 bases at J, with 9 bases in the middle. Per germline, CDR1 LNHNV and CDR2 YYDKDF (reference sequence). The CDR3 has 13 amino acids. CDR3 protein: CATSRDLDATQYF. CDR3 sequence (DNA): TGTGCCACCAGCAGAGATCTAGATGCTACGCAGTATTTT.